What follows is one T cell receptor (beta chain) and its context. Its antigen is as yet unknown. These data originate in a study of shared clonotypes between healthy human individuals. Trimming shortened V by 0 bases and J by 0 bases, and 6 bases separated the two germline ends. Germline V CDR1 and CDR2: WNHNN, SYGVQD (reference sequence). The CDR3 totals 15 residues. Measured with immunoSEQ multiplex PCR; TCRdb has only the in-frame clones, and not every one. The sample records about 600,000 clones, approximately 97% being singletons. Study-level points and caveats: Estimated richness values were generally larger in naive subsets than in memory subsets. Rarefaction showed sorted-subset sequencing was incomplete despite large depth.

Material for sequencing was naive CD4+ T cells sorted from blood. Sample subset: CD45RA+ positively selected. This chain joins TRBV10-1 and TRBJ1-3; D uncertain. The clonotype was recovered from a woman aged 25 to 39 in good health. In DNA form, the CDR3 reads TGCGCCAGCAGTGAGTCTTGGGGCTCTGGAAACACCATATATTTT. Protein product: CASSESWGSGNTIYF.